This T cell receptor beta chain was observed in a study of a mutant IDH1 vaccine in newly diagnosed glioma. Measured with immunoSEQ multiplex PCR; TCRdb has only the in-frame clones, and not every one. Among 30,000 to 35,000 clones listed, around 85% were seen once. Specified time point: baseline, week 1 (first vaccination visit). The treatment: pre-vaccination baseline after standard-of-care therapy. Patients carried new grade 3 or 4 IDH1-mutant astrocytomas lacking nuclear ATRX. The CDR3 has 15 amino acids. Germline V gene lookup returns CDR1 SGDLS and CDR2 YYNGEE. The trim removed 4 bases at V and 4 bases at J, leaving 7 bases unmatched.

The clonotype was recovered from a woman between 35 and 50 years old with glioma. The starting material was PBMCs, obtained from a glioma patient treated with radiotherapy, temozolomide or both. The chain is built from TRBV9 and TRBJ2-2, with TRBD2 identical over 7 bases. The CDR3 DNA reads TGTGCCAGCAGCCCCCGGGACTACTCCACCGGGGAGCTGTTTTTT. Encoded protein: CASSPRDYSTGELFF.